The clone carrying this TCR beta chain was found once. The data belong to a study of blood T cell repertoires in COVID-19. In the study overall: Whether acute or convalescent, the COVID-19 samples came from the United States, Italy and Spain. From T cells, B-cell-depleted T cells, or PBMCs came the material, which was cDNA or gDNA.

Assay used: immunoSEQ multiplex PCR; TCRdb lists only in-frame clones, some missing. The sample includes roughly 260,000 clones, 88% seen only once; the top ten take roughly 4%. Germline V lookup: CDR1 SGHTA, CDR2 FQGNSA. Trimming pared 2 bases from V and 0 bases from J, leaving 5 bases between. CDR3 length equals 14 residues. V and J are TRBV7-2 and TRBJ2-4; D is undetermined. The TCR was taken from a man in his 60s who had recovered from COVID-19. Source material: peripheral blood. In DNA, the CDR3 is TGTGCCAGCAGCTTACTATTAGCCAAAAACATTCAGTACTTC. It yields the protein CASSLLLAKNIQYF.